The 31 T cell receptor beta chains in this list originate from one sample, sequenced in a study of CD8+ T cells in alopecia areata. Isolated RNA was reverse transcribed into cDNA used as the sequencing template. TCRdb's copy holds only in-frame clones and misses some; the assay was immunoSEQ multiplex PCR. This sample has more than 95,000 clones, with less than 70% found just once. Sequenced sample: CD4+ T cells sorted from blood. All receptors come from a human donor in good health.

V and J are TRBV28 and TRBJ2-5, with 11 bases lining up with TRBD1. The CDR3 runs to 15 residues. V lost 5 bases and J lost 4; bases outside the gene matches: 6. The germline CDR1 and CDR2 sequences are MDHEN and SYDVKM. In nucleotides, the CDR3 is TGTGCCAGCAGTGAAGGACAGGGGGCGGGAGAGACCCAGTACTTC. It codes for CASSEGQGAGETQYF.

This clone was recorded a few times. The CDR3 nucleotides are TGTGCCAGCAGTGAGGCCAGCCTCTATGGCTACACCTTC. It codes for CASSEASLYGYTF. This chain links TRBV2 with TRBJ1-2; D gene uncertain. Trimming left V 3 bases short and J 4 bases short, with 9 bases between. Germline V gene data show CDR1 as SNHLY and CDR2 as FYNNEI. This CDR3 region has 13 residues.

This clone has more than one count but fewer than ten. The chain combines TRBV29-1 with TRBJ1-5; unclear D gene. The V end was cut by 7 bases, the J end by 0 bases, with 10 bases between. CDR1 SQVTM and CDR2 ANQGSEA come from the germline V gene. This CDR3 contains 13 residues. In nucleotides, the CDR3 is TGCAGCGCCCAGGTCCATAGCAATCAGCCCCAGCATTTT. The encoded protein is CSAQVHSNQPQHF.

The V call is TRBV4-3, the J call TRBJ2-3; 7 bases are shared with TRBD1. The J segment lost 0 bases and the V segment lost 0 bases, leaving 3 bases of the junction unmatched. The CDR3 sequence is 16 residues long. Per the germline V gene, CDR1 is LGHNA and CDR2 is YSLEER. CDR3 region: CASSQEQGKSTDTQYF. In DNA, the CDR3 is TGCGCCAGCAGCCAAGAACAGGGGAAAAGCACAGATACGCAGTATTTT.

The CDR3 bases are TGCGCCAGCAGTTGTTCAGGGTCCCACGAGCAGTACTTC. Translating gives CASSCSGSHEQYF. The chain employs TRBV23-1 and TRBJ2-7; perhaps TRBD1 as D (5 bases). TRBV23-1 is recorded as an ORF, its role being uncertain. The length of the CDR3 is 13 residues. V lost 5 bases to trimming and J lost 5 bases, with 13 bases between them.

Many counts were recorded for this clone. This rearrangement joins TRBV2 to TRBJ2-5; 7 nucleotides agree with TRBD2. V dropped 8 bases and J dropped 2; count of bases not matched to a gene: 11. Germline loops: CDR1 SNHLY, CDR2 FYNNEI. The CDR3 consists of 15 residues. CDR3 region: CASSPTGRGQETQYF. CDR3 sequence (DNA): TGTGCCAGCTCCCCCACGGGGCGGGGGCAAGAGACCCAGTACTTC.

This clone was picked up a small number of times. The rearrangement joins TRBV19 to TRBJ2-3; D remains unclear. V lost 0 bases and J 0 bases, leaving 7 bases between the germline ends. This CDR3 comprises 15 residues. Looked up from germline, CDR1 is LNHDA and CDR2 is SQIVND (reference sequence). The CDR3 loop is CASSIDTRSTDTQYF. DNA of the CDR3: TGTGCCAGTAGTATAGATACCAGGAGCACAGATACGCAGTATTTT.

This chain links TRBV25-1 with TRBJ2-3, with TRBD1 matching 12 bases. Trimming cost V 5 bases and J 5 bases; bases outside gene matches: 8. The CDR3 has 16 residues. Germline V gene data show CDR1 as MGHDK and CDR2 as SYGVNS. DNA of the CDR3: TGTGCCAGCAGTCCCCTGGGACAGGGGGCGCAAGATACGCAGTATTTT. Residues: CASSPLGQGAQDTQYF. The whole variable domain, remainder taken from reference TRBV25-1 and TRBJ2-3, is EADIYQTPRYLVIGTGKKITLECSQTMGHDKMYWYQQDPGMELHLIHYSYGVNSTEKGDLSSESTVSRIRTEHFPLTLESARPSHTSQYLCASSPLGQGAQDTQYFGPGTRLTVL.

This chain links TRBV14 with TRBJ2-3; D may be TRBD2 (5 bases). CDR3 length: 15 residues. V was clipped by 1 base and J by 6 bases, with 14 bases between them. Germline assignment: CDR1 SGHDN and CDR2 FVKESK. CDR3 sequence (DNA): TGTGCCAGCAGCCAAGCCACAACTAGAACCGATACGCAGTATTTT. Amino acids: CASSQATTRTDTQYF. Drawing the rest from reference TRBV14 and TRBJ2-3, the complete variable domain is EAGVTQFPSHSVIEKGQTVTLRCDPISGHDNLYWYRRVMGKEIKFLLHFVKESKQDESGMPNNRFLAERTGGTYSTLKVQPAELEDSGVYFCASSQATTRTDTQYFGPGTRLTVL.

J is TRBJ2-2 and V is TRBV6-5; D call uncertain. CDR3 size: 14 residues. Germline loops: CDR1 MNHEY, CDR2 SVGAGI. Deletions cut 3 bases from V and 5 bases from J, with 10 bases between. The chain's CDR3 is CASSYTENTGELFF. CDR3 nucleotide sequence: TGTGCCAGCAGTTATACAGAAAATACCGGGGAGCTGTTTTTT.

This clone was picked up a small number of times. The V call is TRBV7-2, the J call TRBJ2-2; D unclear. Between the trimmed V and J ends, which lost 3 bases and 0 bases, there was a span of 5 bases. Germline lookup yields CDR1 SGHTA and CDR2 FQGNSA. CDR3 length equals 14 residues. CDR3 nucleotide sequence: TGTGCCAGCAGCTTTCACGCGAACACCGGGGAGCTGTTTTTT. Translated, it gives CASSFHANTGELFF. The full variable domain, completed using reference TRBV7-2 and TRBJ2-2, is GAGVSQSPSNKVTEKGKDVELRCDPISGHTALYWYRQSLGQGLEFLIYFQGNSAPDKSGLPSDRFSAERTGGSVSTLTIQRTQQEDSAVYLCASSFHANTGELFFGEGSRLTVL.

The V gene is TRBV29-1, the J gene TRBJ1-1; TRBD1 matches 8 bases. V dropped 4 bases and J dropped 6; count of bases not matched to a gene: 16. The CDR3 has 16 amino acids. CDR1 and CDR2 (germline): SQVTM, ANQGSEA. CDR3 sequence (DNA): TGCAGCGTTGTGGGCGGGCGACAGGGGTCATTTGCTGAAGCTTTCTTT. Its protein is CSVVGGRQGSFAEAFF.

This clone appeared many times. The rearrangement joins TRBV6-1 to TRBJ2-7; D is uncertain. This CDR3 has 14 residues. Between the trimmed V and J ends, which lost 8 bases and 3 bases, there was a span of 17 bases. Germline loops: CDR1 MNHNS, CDR2 SASEGT. The CDR3 DNA reads TGTGCCAGCCAACAGCGTGATTCCCTCTACGAGCAGTACTTC. It is translated as CASQQRDSLYEQYF.

The chain is built from TRBV29-1 and TRBJ1-1; 10 bases fit TRBD1. The CDR3 loop spans 16 amino acids. Losses at the gene ends were 0 bases for V and 4 bases for J; bases not matched to a gene: 8. Germline V lookup: CDR1 SQVTM, CDR2 ANQGSEA. The CDR3 reads CSVEDRQGASGTEAFF. The DNA for the CDR3 is TGCAGCGTTGAAGATAGACAGGGGGCTTCGGGCACTGAAGCTTTCTTT.

The CDR3 region has the DNA TGTGCCACCAGCAGAGGGCGGTCCTCTGGGGCCAACGTCCTGACTTTC. It yields the protein CATSRGRSSGANVLTF. The rearrangement uses TRBV15 and TRBJ2-6; no clear D gene. The CDR3 covers 16 residues. Germline values: CDR1 LNHNV, CDR2 YYDKDF (reference sequence). The ends were cut back, 1 base at V and 0 bases at J, with 7 bases in the middle.

The sample holds a few counts of this clone. The chain uses TRBV4-3 and TRBJ1-4; D unresolved. V was cut by 2 bases and J by 4 bases, with 11 bases left in between. The germline V gene has CDR1 LGHNA and CDR2 YSLEER. The CDR3 has 15 amino acids. The CDR3, as DNA: TGCGCCAGCAGCCAAAGGCCCGGGATTAATGAAAAACTGTTTTTT. This translates into CASSQRPGINEKLFF.

The gene calls are TRBV30 and TRBJ2-3; D is unresolved. The CDR3 contains 12 residues. V lost 2 bases and J 6 bases, leaving 9 bases between the germline ends. CDR1 is GTSNPN and CDR2 is SVGIG in the germline V gene (reference sequence). The CDR3 loop is CAWSPDGDTQYF. For the CDR3, the DNA is TGTGCCTGGAGTCCGGACGGTGATACGCAGTATTTT.

The DNA for the CDR3 is TGCAGCGTTGTCGGTCCCTCTGGAAACACCATATATTTT. Amino acid sequence: CSVVGPSGNTIYF. This sequence joins TRBV29-1 and TRBJ1-3; D is unclear. The CDR3 sequence is 13 residues long. Germline assignment: CDR1 SQVTM and CDR2 ANQGSEA. With 4 bases removed from V and 0 bases from J, the gap between germline ends came to 7 bases.

Concerning this clone: Other DNA sequences of this sample code for an identical CDR3. The chain employs TRBV5-1 and TRBJ1-1; D not resolved. The CDR3 totals 14 residues. Per germline, CDR1 SGHRS and CDR2 YFSETQ. V was cut by 4 bases and J by 0 bases, with 10 bases left in between. The CDR3: CASSLDGLNTEAFF. The CDR3 DNA sequence: TGCGCCAGCAGCCTCGACGGCCTGAACACTGAAGCTTTCTTT. Drawing the rest from reference TRBV5-1 and TRBJ1-1, the complete variable domain is KAGVTQTPRYLIKTRGQQVTLSCSPISGHRSVSWYQQTPGQGLQFLFEYFSETQRNKGNFPGRFSGRQFSNSRSEMNVSTLELGDSALYLCASSLDGLNTEAFFGQGTRLTVV.

The rearrangement links TRBV7-9 to TRBJ1-1, with D uncertain. The CDR3 consists of 13 residues. The V end was cut by 1 base, the J end by 1 base, with 4 bases between. Per the germline V gene, CDR1 is SEHNR and CDR2 is FQNEAQ (reference sequence). CDR3 nucleotide sequence: TGTGCCAGCAGCTTAGTACCGAACACTGAAGCTTTCTTT. Protein product: CASSLVPNTEAFF.

The CDR3 reads CASTSEGQGVSPLHF. CDR3 coding DNA: TGTGCCAGCACCTCGGAGGGGCAGGGGGTTTCACCCCTCCACTTT. V gene TRBV6-5 combines with J gene TRBJ1-6, with 7 nucleotides matching TRBD1. V lost 7 bases and J lost 9; bases outside the gene matches: 12. The CDR3 loop spans 15 amino acids. Looked up from germline, CDR1 is MNHEY and CDR2 is SVGAGI.

The genes are TRBV30 and TRBJ1-1; D unresolved. V was shortened by 3 bases and J by 2 bases, with 10 bases between the two germline ends. CDR1 is GTSNPN and CDR2 is SVGIG in the germline V gene (reference sequence). The CDR3 spans 13 residues. The CDR3 sequence is CAWRRAANTEAFF. DNA of the CDR3: TGTGCCTGGAGGCGGGCCGCCAACACTGAAGCTTTCTTT.

The chain couples TRBV5-1 to TRBJ1-6; D is possibly TRBD1 (6 bases). CDR3 length: 17 amino acids. V was trimmed by 4 bases and J by 0 bases, leaving 14 bases between them. Germline CDR1 and CDR2: SGHRS and YFSETQ. CDR3 DNA sequence: TGCGCCAGCAGCCCGGACAGTTCGGGCTCCTATAATTCACCCCTCCACTTT. Translating gives CASSPDSSGSYNSPLHF.

The rearrangement links TRBV25-1 to TRBJ2-7; D is possibly TRBD2 (6 bases). From germline, CDR1 is MGHDK and CDR2 SYGVNS. The V gene lost 8 bases and the J gene lost 4 bases, with 18 bases spanning the gap. This CDR3 is built from 14 residues. Written as DNA, the CDR3 is TGTGCCAGCTTCTCGGGAGCACCCCAGTACGAGCAGTACTTC. Amino acids: CASFSGAPQYEQYF.

J is TRBJ2-7 and V is TRBV11-2; 7 bases map to TRBD1. V gave up 4 bases and J gave up 5 bases; unmatched junction bases: 14. The CDR3 covers 16 residues. The germline V gene has CDR1 SGHAT and CDR2 FQNNGV. The chain's CDR3 is CASSSGPDRVRNEQYF. Written as DNA, the CDR3 is TGTGCCAGCAGCTCCGGGCCCGACAGGGTACGGAACGAGCAGTACTTC.

This chain connects TRBV7-2 to TRBJ1-1, with 8 bases that match TRBD1. The germline CDR1 and CDR2 sequences are SGHTA and FQGNSA. The CDR3 has 14 amino acids. V lost 5 bases to trimming and J lost 7 bases; unmatched junction nucleotides: 9. The CDR3 nucleotides are TGTGCCAGCAGCATACGACAGGGGACCATTGAAGCTTTCTTT. Encoded protein: CASSIRQGTIEAFF.

This clone was seen a handful of times. The chain's CDR3 is CASRGHSYNSPLHF. CDR3 nucleotide sequence: TGTGCCAGCAGGGGGCATTCCTATAATTCACCCCTCCACTTT. The chain links TRBV6-6 to TRBJ1-6; D possibly corresponds to TRBD1 (5 bases). From germline, CDR1 is MNHNY and CDR2 SVGAGI (reference sequence). Trimming shortened V by 6 bases and J by 1 base, and 7 bases separated the two germline ends. The CDR3 spans 14 residues.

The chain uses TRBV30 and TRBJ1-2, with D hard to call. The CDR3 is made up of 12 amino acids. Trimming stripped 2 bases from V and 0 bases from J, with 4 bases between. The V gene's germline CDR1 is GTSNPN and CDR2 SVGIG (reference sequence). CDR3 sequence reads: CAWSRPNYGYTF. CDR3 in DNA: TGTGCCTGGAGTAGGCCTAACTATGGCTACACCTTC.

This clone appeared a single time. This chain connects TRBV11-2 to TRBJ2-3; a weak D match, TRBD2 (6 bases). The V end lost 5 bases, the J end lost 2 bases, and 11 bases lay between the germline ends. Germline V gives CDR1 SGHAT, CDR2 FQNNGV. The CDR3 runs 14 residues. CDR3 in amino acids: CASSPPGLTDTQYF. In DNA, the CDR3 is TGTGCCAGCAGCCCACCGGGACTCACAGATACGCAGTATTTT.

The V and J genes are TRBV20-1 and TRBJ2-5; D unresolved. CDR3 length equals 11 residues. The V gene lost 5 bases and the J gene lost 4 bases, with 8 bases spanning the gap. Germline CDR1 is DFQATT and CDR2 is SNEGSKA (reference sequence). The DNA for the CDR3 is TGCAGTGCTCAAAGGGTAGAGACCCAGTACTTC. This translates into CSAQRVETQYF.

V usage is TRBV6-5 and J usage is TRBJ2-1, with 7 bases lining up with TRBD1. There are 14 residues in the CDR3. V gave up 8 bases and J gave up 0 bases; unmatched junction bases: 4. The germline V gene encodes CDR1 MNHEY and CDR2 SVGAGI. For the CDR3, the DNA is TGTGCCAGCTCGGGACAGTTCTCCTACAATGAGCAGTTCTTC. Its protein is CASSGQFSYNEQFF.